This T cell receptor beta chain originates from a study of molecular identifiers for immune sequencing clone quantification. This CDR3 contains 15 residues. Per the germline V gene, CDR1 is MNHNS and CDR2 is SASEGT. Concerning this clonotype itself: Being one base from a much bigger clone, this may be a read error.

In TCRdb, the PCR reads were re-called with MiXCR into one record per CDR3 protein. The sample has approximately 630,000 distinct CDR3 sequences, around 25% seen once. The receptor was derived from a human donor in good health. Some libraries in this study had Jurkat cell RNA spiked in. The V call is TRBV6-1, the J call TRBJ2-3, with 7 bases identical to TRBD1. The sequenced sample consisted of naive CD8+ T cells from blood, with Jurkat cell RNA spiked in. The subset denotes: FACS-sorted CD8+CD4-CCR7+CD45RA+ naive T cells. CDR3 sequence reads: CAGSSTGLRTDTQYF. DNA of the CDR3: TGTGCCGGCAGTTCGACAGGGCTCCGCACAGATACGCAGTATTTT.